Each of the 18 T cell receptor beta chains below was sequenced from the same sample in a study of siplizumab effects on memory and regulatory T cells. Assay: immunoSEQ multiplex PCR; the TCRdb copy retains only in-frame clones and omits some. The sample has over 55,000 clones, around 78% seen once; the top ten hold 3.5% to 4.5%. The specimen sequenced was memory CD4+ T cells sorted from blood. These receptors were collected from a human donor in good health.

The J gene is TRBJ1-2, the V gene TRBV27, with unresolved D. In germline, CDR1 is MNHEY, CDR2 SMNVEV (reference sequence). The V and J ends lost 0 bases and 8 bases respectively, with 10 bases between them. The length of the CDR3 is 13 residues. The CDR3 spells CASSLSIGSGYTF. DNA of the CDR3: TGTGCCAGCAGTTTATCGATCGGATCCGGCTACACCTTC.

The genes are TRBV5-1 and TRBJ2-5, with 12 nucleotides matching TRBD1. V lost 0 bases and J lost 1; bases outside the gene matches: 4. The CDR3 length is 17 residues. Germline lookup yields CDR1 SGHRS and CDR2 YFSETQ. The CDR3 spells CASSLGRGQGAQETQYF. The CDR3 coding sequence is TGCGCCAGCAGCTTGGGGCGGGGACAGGGGGCCCAAGAGACCCAGTACTTC.

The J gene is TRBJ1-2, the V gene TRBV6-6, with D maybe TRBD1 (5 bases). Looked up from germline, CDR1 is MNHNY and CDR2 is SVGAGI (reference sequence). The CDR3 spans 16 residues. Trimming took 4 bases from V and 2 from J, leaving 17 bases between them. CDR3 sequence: CASSSNSRGLNYGYTF. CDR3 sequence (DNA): TGTGCCAGCAGTTCTAACAGTAGGGGACTAAACTATGGCTACACCTTC.

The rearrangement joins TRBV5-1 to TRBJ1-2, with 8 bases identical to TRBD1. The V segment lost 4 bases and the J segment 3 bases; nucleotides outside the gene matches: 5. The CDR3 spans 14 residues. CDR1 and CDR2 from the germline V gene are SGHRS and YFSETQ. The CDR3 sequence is CASSPQGADYGYTF. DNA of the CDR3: TGCGCCAGCAGCCCGCAGGGGGCGGACTATGGCTACACCTTC.

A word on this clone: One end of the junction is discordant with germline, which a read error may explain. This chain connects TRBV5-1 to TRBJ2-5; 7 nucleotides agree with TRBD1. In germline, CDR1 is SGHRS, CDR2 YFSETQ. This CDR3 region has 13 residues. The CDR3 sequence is CASSSTGLETRYF. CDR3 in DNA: TGCGCCAGCAGCTCGACAGGGCTCGAGACCCGGTACTTC.

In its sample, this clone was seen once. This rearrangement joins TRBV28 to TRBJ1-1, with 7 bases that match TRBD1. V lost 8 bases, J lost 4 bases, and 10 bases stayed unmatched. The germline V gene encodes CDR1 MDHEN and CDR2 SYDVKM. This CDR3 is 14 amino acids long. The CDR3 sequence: CASGRGGFGTEAFF. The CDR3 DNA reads TGTGCCAGCGGGCGAGGGGGCTTTGGCACTGAAGCTTTCTTT.

The CDR3 here is CASSPGLWEAFF. CDR3 in DNA: TGTGCCAGCTCACCAGGACTTTGGGAGGCTTTCTTT. The chain couples TRBV18 to TRBJ1-1; D is unclear. Trimming removed 2 bases at V and 11 bases at J, with 12 bases between. CDR3 length: 12 residues. Germline V gives CDR1 KGHSH, CDR2 LQKENI.

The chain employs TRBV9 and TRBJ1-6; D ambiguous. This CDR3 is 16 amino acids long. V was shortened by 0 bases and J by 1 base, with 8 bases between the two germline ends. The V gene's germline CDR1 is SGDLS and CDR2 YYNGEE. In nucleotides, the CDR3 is TGTGCCAGCAGCGTAGCGGCTAATTCCTATAATTCACCCCTCCACTTT. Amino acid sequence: CASSVAANSYNSPLHF.

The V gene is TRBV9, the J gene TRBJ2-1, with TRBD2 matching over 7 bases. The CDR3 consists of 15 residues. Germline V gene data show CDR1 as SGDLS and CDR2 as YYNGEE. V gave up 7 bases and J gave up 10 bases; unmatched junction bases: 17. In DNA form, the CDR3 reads TGTGCCAGCGGGGGGGACTCCTTTTTAAGGATCGAGCAGTTCTTC. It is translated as CASGGDSFLRIEQFF.

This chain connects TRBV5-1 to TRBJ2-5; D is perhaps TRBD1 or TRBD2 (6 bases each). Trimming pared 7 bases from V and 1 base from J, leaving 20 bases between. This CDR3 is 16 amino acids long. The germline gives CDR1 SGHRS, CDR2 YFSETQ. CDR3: CASEGGTRRGQETQYF. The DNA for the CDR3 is TGCGCCAGCGAAGGGGGGACGAGGCGGGGCCAAGAGACCCAGTACTTC.

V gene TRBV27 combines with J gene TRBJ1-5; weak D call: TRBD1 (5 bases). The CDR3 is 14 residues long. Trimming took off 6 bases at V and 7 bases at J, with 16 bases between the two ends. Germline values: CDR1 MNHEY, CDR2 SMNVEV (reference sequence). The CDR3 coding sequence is TGTGCCAGCAGCTCGGACAAAATCGGACAGCCCCAGCATTTT. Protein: CASSSDKIGQPQHF.

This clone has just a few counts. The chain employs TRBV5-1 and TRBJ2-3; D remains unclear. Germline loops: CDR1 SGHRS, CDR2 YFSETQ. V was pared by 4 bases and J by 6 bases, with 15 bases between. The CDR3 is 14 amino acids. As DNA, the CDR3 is TGCGCCAGCAGCGCTACGGGCCGAAAGGATACGCAGTATTTT. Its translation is CASSATGRKDTQYF.

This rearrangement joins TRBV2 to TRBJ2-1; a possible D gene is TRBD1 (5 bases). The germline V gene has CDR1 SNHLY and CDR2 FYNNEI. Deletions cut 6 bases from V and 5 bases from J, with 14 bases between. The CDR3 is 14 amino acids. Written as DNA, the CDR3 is TGTGCCAGCAGGCAGGGCGAAGGTAACAATGAGCAGTTCTTC. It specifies CASRQGEGNNEQFF.

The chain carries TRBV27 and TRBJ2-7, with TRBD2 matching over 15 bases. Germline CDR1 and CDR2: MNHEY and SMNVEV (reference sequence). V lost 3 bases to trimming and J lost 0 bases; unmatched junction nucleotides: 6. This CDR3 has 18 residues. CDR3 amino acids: CASSLAGLAGGTSYEQYF. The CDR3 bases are TGTGCCAGCAGTTTGGCGGGACTAGCGGGAGGAACCTCCTACGAGCAGTACTTC.

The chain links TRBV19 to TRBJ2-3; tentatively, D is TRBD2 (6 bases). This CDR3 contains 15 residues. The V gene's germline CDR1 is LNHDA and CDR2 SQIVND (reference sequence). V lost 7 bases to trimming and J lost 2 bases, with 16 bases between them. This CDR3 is CASNSGGHPTDTQYF. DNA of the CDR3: TGTGCCAGTAATTCCGGGGGTCACCCCACAGATACGCAGTATTTT.

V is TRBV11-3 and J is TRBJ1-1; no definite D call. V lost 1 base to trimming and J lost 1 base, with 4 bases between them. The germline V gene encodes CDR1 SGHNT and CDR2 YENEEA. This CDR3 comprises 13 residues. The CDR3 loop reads CASSLAENTEAFF. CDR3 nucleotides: TGTGCCAGCAGCTTAGCCGAGAACACTGAAGCTTTCTTT.

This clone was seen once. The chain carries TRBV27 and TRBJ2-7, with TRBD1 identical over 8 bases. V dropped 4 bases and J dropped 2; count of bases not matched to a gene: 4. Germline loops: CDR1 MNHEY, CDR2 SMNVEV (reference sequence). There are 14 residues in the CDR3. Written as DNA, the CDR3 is TGTGCCAGCAGTTCTAGACAGGGGACCTACGAGCAGTACTTC. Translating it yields CASSSRQGTYEQYF.

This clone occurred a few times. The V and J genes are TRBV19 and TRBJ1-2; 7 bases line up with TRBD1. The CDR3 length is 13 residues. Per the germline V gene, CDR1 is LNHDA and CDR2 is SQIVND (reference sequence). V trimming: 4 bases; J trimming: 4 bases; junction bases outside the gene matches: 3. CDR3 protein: CASSRQGSYGYTF. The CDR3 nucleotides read TGTGCCAGTAGTAGACAGGGATCCTATGGCTACACCTTC.